This T cell receptor beta chain was identified in a study of T-cell memory formation after mild COVID-19. Study overall: Largely donor-specific sequence clusters came from two donors. Findings and caveats of the study: Memory from before infection featured some responding clones, which suggests cross-reactive memory joined.

TCR alpha and TCR beta cDNA libraries with sample barcodes and UMIs came from 5'RACE using constant-segment primers. MiXCR, run by TCRdb on the 5' RACE reads, gives a single entry per CDR3 protein. Of hundreds of thousands of distinct CDR3 sequences listed, around 28% are singletons. Trimming shortened V by 8 bases and J by 6 bases, and 11 bases separated the two germline ends. The CDR3 spans 12 residues. CDR1 is SNHLY and CDR2 is FYNNEI in the germline V gene. Details on this clonotype: Its antigen remains unidentified.

The sequence was obtained from an adult woman who had mild COVID-19 (a few samples of this study predate the infection). Cell type and time point are not known. The genes are TRBV2 and TRBJ2-1; D not certain. The material sequenced was PBMCs or a T cell subset sorted from them (not recorded which). CDR3 bases: TGTGCCAGCGGAAGTGTGAGCAATGAGCAGTTCTTC. It encodes CASGSVSNEQFF.